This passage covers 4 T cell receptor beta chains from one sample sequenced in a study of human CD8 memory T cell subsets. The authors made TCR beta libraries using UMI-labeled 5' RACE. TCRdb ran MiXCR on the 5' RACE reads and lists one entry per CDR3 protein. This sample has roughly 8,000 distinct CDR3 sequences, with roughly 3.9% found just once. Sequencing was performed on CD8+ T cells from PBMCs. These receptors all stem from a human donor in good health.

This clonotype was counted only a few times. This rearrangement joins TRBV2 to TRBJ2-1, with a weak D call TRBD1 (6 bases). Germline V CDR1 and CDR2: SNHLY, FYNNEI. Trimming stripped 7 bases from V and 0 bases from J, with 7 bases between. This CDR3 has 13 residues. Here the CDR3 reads CASMDSSYNEQFF. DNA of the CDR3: TGTGCCAGCATGGACAGCTCCTACAATGAGCAGTTCTTC. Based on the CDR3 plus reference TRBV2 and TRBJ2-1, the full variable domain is EPEVTQTPSHQVTQMGQEVILRCVPISNHLYFYWYRQILGQKVEFLVSFYNNEISEKSEIFDDQFSVERPDGSNFTLKIRSTKLEDSAMYFCASMDSSYNEQFFGPGTRLTVL.

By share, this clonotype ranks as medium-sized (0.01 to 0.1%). The CDR3 region has the DNA TGTGCCAGCAGGGTCGGAGGTCAGCCCCAGCATTTT. Translated: CASRVGGQPQHF. The chain recombines TRBV12-3 or TRBV12-4 with TRBJ1-5; no firm D call. The CDR3 spans 12 residues. Trimming took off 6 bases at V and 6 bases at J, with 9 bases between the two ends.

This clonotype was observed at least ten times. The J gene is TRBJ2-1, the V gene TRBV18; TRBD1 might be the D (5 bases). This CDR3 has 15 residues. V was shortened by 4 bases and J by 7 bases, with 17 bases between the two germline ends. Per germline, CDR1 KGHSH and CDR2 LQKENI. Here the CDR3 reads CASSHRTIADNEQFF. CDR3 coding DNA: TGTGCCAGCTCACACAGGACCATAGCTGATAATGAGCAGTTCTTC.

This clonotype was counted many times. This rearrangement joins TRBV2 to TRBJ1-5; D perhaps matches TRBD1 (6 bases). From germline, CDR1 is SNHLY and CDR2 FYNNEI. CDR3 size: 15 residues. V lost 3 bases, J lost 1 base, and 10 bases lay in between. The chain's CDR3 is CASSDFGGSNQPQHF. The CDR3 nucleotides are TGTGCCAGCAGTGATTTCGGGGGCAGCAATCAGCCCCAGCATTTT.